This T cell receptor (beta chain) originates from a study of shared clonotypes between healthy human individuals. Overall study results and limits: Relative to memory subsets, naive subsets generally showed larger estimated richness. It was observed that about 5% of naive CD4 clonotypes were shared across a handful of donors.

On this clone: The antigen remains unidentified.

Naive CD8 cells comprised CD45RO-negative, CCR7-positively selected cells, excluding terminally differentiated effector memory CD45RA+ cells. The CDR3 is 15 amino acids. Unmatched junction bases numbered 5, after V lost 6 bases and J lost 2 bases. Germline CDR1 reads MNHNS; CDR2 reads SASEGT. This table comes from immunoSEQ multiplex PCR, and its TCRdb copy is limited to in-frame clones, with some not included. The table has around 2,000,000 clones, approximately 94% seen once. Sequencing was carried out using naive CD8+ T cells sorted from blood. The origin of this receptor is a man aged 18 to 29 in good health. The chain combines TRBV6-1 with TRBJ2-3; 10 positions agree with TRBD1. Written as DNA, the CDR3 is TGTGCCAGCAGCCCGGGACAGGGGCTCACAGATACGCAGTATTTT. It codes for CASSPGQGLTDTQYF.